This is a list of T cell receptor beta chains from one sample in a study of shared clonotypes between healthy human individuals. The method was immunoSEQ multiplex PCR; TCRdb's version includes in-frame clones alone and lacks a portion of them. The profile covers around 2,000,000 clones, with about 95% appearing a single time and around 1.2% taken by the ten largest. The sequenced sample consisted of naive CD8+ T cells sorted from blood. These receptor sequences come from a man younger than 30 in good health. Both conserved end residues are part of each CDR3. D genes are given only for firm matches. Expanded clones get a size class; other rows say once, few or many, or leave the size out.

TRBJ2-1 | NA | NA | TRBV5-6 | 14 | CASSLIGGIDEQFF | TGTGCCAGCAGCTTGATAGGGGGGATCGATGAGCAGTTCTTC
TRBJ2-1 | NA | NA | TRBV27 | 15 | CASWSRATLNNEQFF | TGTGCCAGCTGGAGCCGGGCCACCCTCAACAATGAGCAGTTCTTC
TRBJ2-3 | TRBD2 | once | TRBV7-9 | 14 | CASSSPAGADTQYF | TGTGCCAGCAGCTCCCCAGCGGGAGCAGATACGCAGTATTTT
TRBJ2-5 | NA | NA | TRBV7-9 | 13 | CASSRPNEETQYF | TGTGCCAGCAGCCGGCCCAATGAAGAGACCCAGTACTTC
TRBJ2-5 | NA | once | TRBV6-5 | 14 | CASSYSIGLGTQYF | TGTGCCAGCAGTTACTCGATCGGACTGGGGACCCAGTACTTC
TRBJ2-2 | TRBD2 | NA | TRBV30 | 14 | CAWSLAGDTGELFF | TGTGCCTGGTCACTAGCGGGAGACACCGGGGAGCTGTTTTTT
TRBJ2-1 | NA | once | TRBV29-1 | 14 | CSDNAGVSYNEQFF | TGCAGCGACAACGCAGGGGTATCCTACAATGAGCAGTTCTTC
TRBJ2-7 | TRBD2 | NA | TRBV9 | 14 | CASSVGLAGYEQYF | TGTGCCAGCAGCGTGGGACTAGCGGGGTACGAGCAGTACTTC
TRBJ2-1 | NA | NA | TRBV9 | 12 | CASGTVTNEQFF | TGTGCCAGCGGGACTGTCACTAATGAGCAGTTCTTC
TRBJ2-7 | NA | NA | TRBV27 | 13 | CASSSGLFYEQYF | TGTGCCAGCAGTTCGGGACTCTTCTACGAGCAGTACTTC
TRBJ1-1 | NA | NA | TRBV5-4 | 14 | CASSLATDNTEAFF | TGTGCCAGCAGCTTGGCCACAGATAACACTGAAGCTTTCTTT
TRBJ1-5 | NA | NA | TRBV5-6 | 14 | CASSLSRDYQPQHF | TGTGCCAGCAGCTTGTCCAGGGATTATCAGCCCCAGCATTTT
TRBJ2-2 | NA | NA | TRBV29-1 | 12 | CSVPSESGELFF | TGCAGCGTTCCTTCAGAATCAGGGGAGCTGTTTTTT
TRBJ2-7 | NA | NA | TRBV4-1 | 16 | CASSQGTGLPIYEQYF | TGCGCCAGCAGCCAAGGAACCGGACTACCCATTTACGAGCAGTACTTC
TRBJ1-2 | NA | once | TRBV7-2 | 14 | CASSLAGGFYGYTF | TGTGCCAGCAGCCTAGCTGGGGGATTCTATGGCTACACCTTC
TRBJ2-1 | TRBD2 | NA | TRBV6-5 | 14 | CASSRLAGDYEQFF | TGTGCCAGCAGCAGACTAGCGGGAGACTATGAGCAGTTCTTC
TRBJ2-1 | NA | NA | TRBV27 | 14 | CASSTRGGPYEQFF | TGTGCCAGCAGTACGAGGGGGGGTCCCTATGAGCAGTTCTTC
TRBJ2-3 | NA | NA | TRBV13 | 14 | CASSSMTSTDTQYF | TGTGCCAGCAGCTCGATGACTAGCACAGATACGCAGTATTTT
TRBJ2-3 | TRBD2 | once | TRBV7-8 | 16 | CASSPLLARPTDTQYF | TGTGCCAGCAGCCCTCTACTAGCGAGGCCCACAGATACGCAGTATTTT
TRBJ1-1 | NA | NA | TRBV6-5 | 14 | CASSYREGRTEAFF | TGTGCCAGCAGTTACCGCGAGGGGCGGACTGAAGCTTTCTTT
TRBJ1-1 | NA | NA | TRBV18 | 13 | CASSPPWGTEAFF | TGTGCCAGCTCACCCCCCTGGGGCACTGAAGCTTTCTTT
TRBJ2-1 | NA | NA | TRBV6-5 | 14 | CASSGALYNNEQFF | TGTGCCAGCAGCGGGGCGCTATATAACAATGAGCAGTTCTTC
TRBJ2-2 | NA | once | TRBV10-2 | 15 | CASSEAGLNTGELFF | TGCGCCAGCAGTGAAGCAGGGTTGAATACCGGGGAGCTGTTTTTT
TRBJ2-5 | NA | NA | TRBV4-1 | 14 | CASSQGGMEETQYF | TGCGCCAGCAGCCAAGGGGGAATGGAAGAGACCCAGTACTTC
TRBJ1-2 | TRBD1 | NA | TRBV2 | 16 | CASSPTLLTGTHGYTF | TGTGCCAGCAGTCCTACGCTCCTGACAGGGACCCATGGCTACACCTTC
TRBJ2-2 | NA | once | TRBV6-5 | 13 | CASSLLRAGELFF | TGTGCCAGCAGCCTGCTCCGGGCCGGGGAGCTGTTTTTT
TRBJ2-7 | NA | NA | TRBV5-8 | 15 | CASSLNPDPGWEQYF | TGTGCCAGCAGCTTGAACCCAGACCCGGGGTGGGAGCAGTACTTC